Presented here are 29 T cell receptor beta chains from one specimen sequenced in a study of blood T cell repertoires in COVID-19. The data were produced by immunoSEQ multiplex PCR, yet TCRdb's version contains in-frame clones alone and is incomplete. Among 400,000 or so clones, 75% to 90% were seen once, and the ten largest hold under 2%. Material: peripheral blood. These receptors all come from a woman between 40 and 50 years old with COVID-19, enrolled during active disease.

The V call is TRBV29-1, the J call TRBJ1-1; D may be TRBD1 (6 bases). The germline V gene has CDR1 SQVTM and CDR2 ANQGSEA. V was shortened by 6 bases and J by 5 bases, with 13 bases between the two germline ends. The CDR3 runs 12 residues. CDR3 nucleotide sequence: TGCAGCGTGCGAGAGGGGGGGACTGAAGCTTTCTTT. It encodes CSVREGGTEAFF.

The chain couples TRBV5-6 to TRBJ1-1, with D possibly matching TRBD1 (5 bases). Germline CDR1 and CDR2: SGHDT and YYEEEE. Trimming stripped 4 bases from V and 5 bases from J, with 12 bases between. The CDR3 runs 13 residues. CDR3 DNA sequence: TGTGCCAGCAGCGCCGTGGGGGGTACTGAAGCTTTCTTT. Translated, it gives CASSAVGGTEAFF.

V usage is TRBV6-2 or TRBV6-3 and J usage is TRBJ2-3; D is unclear. Germline V gene lookup returns CDR1 MNHEY and CDR2 SVGEGT. This CDR3 has 12 amino acids. Deletions cut 4 bases from V and 3 bases from J, with 5 bases between. The CDR3 spells CASSSRTDTQYF. Written as DNA, the CDR3 is TGTGCCAGCAGTTCCCGTACAGATACGCAGTATTTT.

The chain carries TRBV7-2 and TRBJ1-2; unclear D gene. Trimming cost V 6 bases and J 3 bases, with 11 bases left between them. The CDR3 is 13 residues long. CDR1 SGHTA and CDR2 FQGNSA come from the germline V gene. CDR3 sequence reads: CASSPQAHYGYTF. DNA of the CDR3: TGTGCCAGCAGTCCTCAGGCTCACTATGGCTACACCTTC.

The CDR3: CASSLLQGPYEQYF. The CDR3 DNA is TGTGCCAGCAGCTTACTTCAGGGTCCCTACGAGCAGTACTTC. The rearrangement joins TRBV7-3 to TRBJ2-7; D perhaps matches TRBD1 (5 bases). The CDR3 has 14 amino acids. From germline, CDR1 is SGHTA and CDR2 FQGTGA. The V end was cut by 2 bases, the J end by 2 bases, with 10 bases between. The entire variable domain, with the rest obtained from reference TRBV7-3 and TRBJ2-7, is as follows: GAGVSQTPSNKVTEKGKYVELRCDPISGHTALYWYRQSLGQGPEFLIYFQGTGAADDSGLPNDRFFAVRPEGSVSTLKIQRTERGDSAVYLCASSLLQGPYEQYFGPGTRLTVT.

This sequence joins TRBV6-6 and TRBJ1-2; a possible D gene is TRBD1 (6 bases). Trimming shortened V by 5 bases and J by 1 base, and 20 bases separated the two germline ends. CDR3 length equals 17 residues. CDR1 and CDR2 from the germline V gene are MNHNY and SVGAGI (reference sequence). The CDR3 loop reads CASSHTRHRANNYGYTF. The CDR3 bases are TGTGCCAGCAGTCATACCAGACACAGGGCTAATAACTATGGCTACACCTTC.

The chain carries TRBV18 and TRBJ2-3, with 9 bases that match TRBD2. CDR3 length: 17 residues. Germline loops: CDR1 KGHSH, CDR2 LQKENI. The J segment lost 2 bases and the V segment lost 1 base, leaving 7 bases of the junction unmatched. For the CDR3, the DNA is TGTGCCAGCTCACCACTCCCAGCGGGGGGATACACAGATACGCAGTATTTT. This sequence encodes CASSPLPAGGYTDTQYF.

This rearrangement joins TRBV27 to TRBJ2-7, with a weak D call TRBD1 (5 bases). Deletions cut 1 base from V and 2 bases from J, with 12 bases between. The CDR3 runs to 15 residues. Germline values: CDR1 MNHEY, CDR2 SMNVEV (reference sequence). CDR3 DNA sequence: TGTGCCAGCAGTTTATTCCCAGAAGGGGCCTACGAGCAGTACTTC. Residues: CASSLFPEGAYEQYF.

This chain connects TRBV5-1 to TRBJ2-5; 8 bases agree with TRBD1. V shed 4 bases, J shed 5 bases, and the junction held 7 bases outside the gene matches. The CDR3 spans 14 residues. In germline, CDR1 is SGHRS, CDR2 YFSETQ. This CDR3 reads CASSQTGARETQYF. Here the CDR3 DNA reads TGCGCCAGCAGCCAGACAGGGGCGCGGGAGACCCAGTACTTC.

The gene calls are TRBV27 and TRBJ2-1, with D maybe TRBD2 (5 bases). The ends were cut back, 7 bases at V and 5 bases at J, with 9 bases in the middle. CDR1 is MNHEY and CDR2 is SMNVEV in the germline V gene (reference sequence). The CDR3 is made up of 12 amino acids. The CDR3 loop is CASTRGNNEQFF. The CDR3 DNA sequence: TGTGCCAGCACCAGAGGGAACAATGAGCAGTTCTTC.

The chain couples TRBV18 to TRBJ2-6, with a tentative D call TRBD2 (6 bases). V lost 4 bases to trimming and J lost 0 bases, with 13 bases between them. The CDR3 covers 17 residues. Germline CDR1 reads KGHSH; CDR2 reads LQKENI. CDR3 nucleotides: TGTGCCAGCTCACGGCCGACCGGGAGCTCTGGGGCCAACGTCCTGACTTTC. The encoded protein is CASSRPTGSSGANVLTF. The full variable domain, completed using reference TRBV18 and TRBJ2-6, is NAGVMQNPRHLVRRRGQEARLRCSPMKGHSHVYWYRQLPEEGLKFMVYLQKENIIDESGMPKERFSAEFPKEGPSILRIQQVVRGDSAAYFCASSRPTGSSGANVLTFGAGSRLTVL.

With respect to this clone: The sample holds other DNA sequences that translate to the same CDR3. The V gene is TRBV5-1, the J gene TRBJ1-1; no clear D gene. Germline CDR1 is SGHRS and CDR2 is YFSETQ. The CDR3 consists of 15 residues. V was clipped by 0 bases and J by 1 base, with 10 bases between them. For the CDR3, the DNA is TGCGCCAGCAGCTTGGGGGCTGGATCGAACACTGAAGCTTTCTTT. It codes for CASSLGAGSNTEAFF.

The rearrangement joins TRBV28 to TRBJ2-7; 8 bases fit TRBD2. V lost 6 bases and J lost 2; bases outside the gene matches: 9. The CDR3 is 15 residues long. Germline V lookup: CDR1 MDHEN, CDR2 SYDVKM. DNA of the CDR3: TGTGCCAGCAGCCGGGGGGGGACCGATACCTACGAGCAGTACTTC. Translated: CASSRGGTDTYEQYF.

This chain uses TRBV27 with TRBJ1-1; possibly TRBD1 for D (5 bases). V dropped 0 bases and J dropped 4 bases, with 9 bases sitting between them. Germline V gene lookup returns CDR1 MNHEY and CDR2 SMNVEV (reference sequence). This CDR3 has 14 amino acids. This chain's CDR3 is CASSLSGGATEAFF. DNA for the CDR3: TGTGCCAGCAGTTTATCAGGTGGGGCCACTGAAGCTTTCTTT.

V gene TRBV7-2 combines with J gene TRBJ1-1; D is possibly TRBD1 (5 bases). Trimming left V 5 bases short and J 13 bases short, with 23 bases between. Per the germline V gene, CDR1 is SGHTA and CDR2 is FQGNSA. This CDR3 region has 14 residues. CDR3: CASSPTRVGTHVFF. In DNA form, the CDR3 reads TGTGCCAGCAGCCCGACCAGAGTCGGGACTCACGTTTTCTTT.

The chain has TRBV6-4 and TRBJ2-2, with D perhaps TRBD1 (6 bases). Looked up from germline, CDR1 is MRHNA and CDR2 is SNTAGT. The V end lost 5 bases, the J end lost 2 bases, and 9 bases lay between the germline ends. This CDR3 comprises 14 residues. The CDR3 region has the DNA TGTGCCAGCAGTACAGGGCTCAACACCGGGGAGCTGTTTTTT. This sequence encodes CASSTGLNTGELFF.

The chain links TRBV6-4 to TRBJ2-1, with TRBD2 matching 8 bases. V lost 6 bases, J lost 4 bases, and 8 bases stayed unmatched. The germline gives CDR1 MRHNA, CDR2 SNTAGT. CDR3 length equals 15 residues. CDR3 sequence (DNA): TGTGCCAGCAGCGAAGGACGGGGGGGGTACAATGAGCAGTTCTTC. Translation: CASSEGRGGYNEQFF.

The chain links TRBV27 to TRBJ1-2; a possible D gene is TRBD1 (6 bases). V lost 5 bases and J lost 2, with 18 bases in between. This CDR3 has 16 residues. The germline V gene has CDR1 MNHEY and CDR2 SMNVEV (reference sequence). The CDR3 bases are TGTGCCAGCAGTCCATATGACAGGTTAAGGAACTATGGCTACACCTTC. It codes for CASSPYDRLRNYGYTF.

This chain links TRBV5-6 with TRBJ1-2; TRBD1 matches at 7 bases. The trim removed 4 bases at V and 6 bases at J, leaving 3 bases unmatched. The CDR3 extends over 12 amino acids. Per the germline V gene, CDR1 is SGHDT and CDR2 is YYEEEE. CDR3 region: CASSPTGNGYTF. CDR3 nucleotide sequence: TGTGCCAGCAGCCCGACAGGGAATGGCTACACCTTC. Complete variable domain (other parts from reference TRBV5-6 and TRBJ1-2): DAGVTQSPTHLIKTRGQQVTLRCSPKSGHDTVSWYQQALGQGPQFIFQYYEEEERQRGNFPDRFSGHQFPNYSSELNVNALLLGDSALYLCASSPTGNGYTFGSGTRLTVV.

This sequence joins TRBV2 and TRBJ1-3; D remains ambiguous. The germline V gene encodes CDR1 SNHLY and CDR2 FYNNEI. V lost 6 bases, J lost 0 bases, and 6 bases lay in between. This CDR3 contains 13 residues. This chain's CDR3 is CASRADSGNTIYF. CDR3 bases: TGTGCCAGCAGGGCAGACTCTGGAAACACCATATATTTT.

The chain is built from TRBV18 and TRBJ1-4; D gene ambiguous. The CDR3 length is 15 residues. The V end was cut by 2 bases, the J end by 2 bases, with 9 bases between. Germline V gene sequence: CDR1 KGHSH, CDR2 LQKENI. For the CDR3, the DNA is TGTGCCAGCTCACCAGTGACAAGGACTAATGAAAAACTGTTTTTT. Translation gives CASSPVTRTNEKLFF.

V and J are TRBV2 and TRBJ2-7; TRBD1 agrees at 7 bases. Germline lookup yields CDR1 SNHLY and CDR2 FYNNEI. With 4 bases clipped from V and 2 bases from J, the junction kept 2 bases outside the gene matches. The CDR3 totals 13 residues. In nucleotides, the CDR3 is TGTGCCAGCAGTGGACAGGGACCCTACGAGCAGTACTTC. As protein: CASSGQGPYEQYF.

This clone was seen a single time. V and J are TRBV7-2 and TRBJ2-7; D gene ambiguous. Trimming took 1 base from V and 6 from J, leaving 4 bases between them. The V gene's germline CDR1 is SGHTA and CDR2 FQGNSA. This CDR3 is built from 11 residues. The CDR3 region is CASSLDFEQYF. The CDR3, as DNA: TGTGCCAGCAGCTTAGACTTCGAGCAGTACTTC.

This clone was seen a single time. The chain employs TRBV5-1 and TRBJ1-2, with 9 positions matching TRBD1. The CDR3 spans 13 residues. V was pared by 5 bases and J by 3 bases, with 2 bases of the junction left unmatched. The germline gives CDR1 SGHRS, CDR2 YFSETQ. CDR3 region: CASRRTGDYGYTF. CDR3 DNA: TGCGCCAGCAGGCGGACAGGGGACTATGGCTACACCTTC.

The V gene is TRBV4-3, the J gene TRBJ1-3, with 8 bases fitting TRBD1. The CDR3 runs 15 residues. CDR1 is LGHNA, CDR2 YSLEER, per germline. V lost 2 bases and J lost 2; bases outside the gene matches: 2. CDR3 sequence (DNA): TGCGCCAGCAGCCAACAGGACAGGGCTGGAAACACCATATATTTT. Its translation: CASSQQDRAGNTIYF.

This rearrangement joins TRBV7-3 to TRBJ1-1; the match to TRBD1 covers 8 bases. CDR1 and CDR2 (germline): SGHTA, FQGTGA. J was trimmed by 6 bases and V by 5 bases; bases with no gene match: 8. This CDR3 spans 14 amino acids. In nucleotides, the CDR3 is TGTGCCAGCAGCCCCGGACAGGGTAACGCTGAAGCTTTCTTT. Its protein product is CASSPGQGNAEAFF.

V and J are TRBV3-1 (or the pseudogene TRBV3-2) and TRBJ1-6, with D perhaps matching TRBD1 (6 bases). The CDR3 has 19 amino acids. In germline, CDR1 is LGHDT, CDR2 YNNKEL (reference sequence). The V and J ends lost 0 bases and 0 bases respectively, with 15 bases between them. CDR3 coding DNA: TGTGCCAGCAGCCAAGATAAGGACAGCCCGATCTCCTATAATTCACCCCTCCACTTT. It specifies CASSQDKDSPISYNSPLHF.

This chain uses TRBV6-1 with TRBJ2-5, with 8 bases aligning to TRBD1. V dropped 4 bases and J dropped 4; count of bases not matched to a gene: 11. Germline V gives CDR1 MNHNS, CDR2 SASEGT. The CDR3 is made up of 16 amino acids. Written as DNA, the CDR3 is TGTGCCAGCAGTGGGGACAGGTACGGGGGCGGAGAGACCCAGTACTTC. Residues: CASSGDRYGGGETQYF.

The V and J genes are TRBV5-6 and TRBJ2-1, with 11 bases aligning to TRBD2. J lost 4 bases, V lost 2 bases, and 5 bases had no gene match. The CDR3 covers 16 residues. CDR1 is SGHDT and CDR2 is YYEEEE in the germline V gene. CDR3 in amino acids: CASSFSTSGIYNEQFF. The CDR3 DNA is TGTGCCAGCAGCTTTTCGACTAGCGGGATTTACAATGAGCAGTTCTTC.